The following is a T cell receptor (beta chain) sequence with its context. These data come from a study of technical replicates of blood from a few donors. Germline assignment: CDR1 SGHNT and CDR2 YYREEE (reference sequence). This CDR3 contains 15 residues. V gave up 3 bases and J gave up 5 bases, with 14 bases separating them. Profiled with immunoSEQ multiplex PCR; TCRdb holds only in-frame clones, not every one. Of under 90,000 clones in the sample, roughly 98% were seen once. The receptor comes from a human donor in good health. The J gene is TRBJ2-2, the V gene TRBV5-4; D possibly corresponds to TRBD1 (6 bases). The sequenced sample was T cells isolated from PBMCs. The CDR3 nucleotides are TGTGCCAGCAGCTCAGGGGCCCTCCTTACCGGGGAGCTGTTTTTT. This codes for CASSSGALLTGELFF.